Following are 18 T cell receptor beta chains from one sample sequenced in a study of shared clonotypes between healthy human individuals. The protocol was immunoSEQ multiplex PCR, while the TCRdb copy is restricted to in-frame clones and leaves out a portion. The sample includes over a million clones, around 95% of them seen just once. Sequenced material: naive CD4+ T cells sorted from blood. Regarding subset: CD45RA+ positively selected. The receptors here all came from a man aged 25 to 45 in good health.

The chain combines TRBV5-3 with TRBJ2-7; TRBD2 matches at 11 bases. TRBV5-3 is classed as an ORF, of uncertain function. The CDR3 covers 18 residues. After removal of 4 bases from V and 2 bases from J, the junction contained 14 bases not matched to a gene. The DNA for the CDR3 is TGTGCCAGAAGCCTAACCGGGACTAGCGGCCCGAGCGCCTACGAGCAGTACTTC. Its translation: CARSLTGTSGPSAYEQYF.

This chain's CDR3 is CASSTGGRQYTQYF. The CDR3 DNA is TGTGCCAGCAGCACAGGGGGCCGGCAATATACCCAGTACTTC. The V call is TRBV5-8, the J call TRBJ2-5; 9 positions match TRBD1. Trimming at V came to 4 bases and at J to 8 bases, leaving 9 bases not matched to a gene. CDR3 size: 14 residues. Per the germline V gene, CDR1 is SGHTS and CDR2 is YDEGEE.

The chain links TRBV29-1 to TRBJ2-1; D gene unclear. This CDR3 spans 12 amino acids. Between the trimmed V and J ends, which lost 2 bases and 9 bases, there was a span of 11 bases. From germline, CDR1 is SQVTM and CDR2 ANQGSEA. CDR3 amino acids: CSVEQTGFEQFF. CDR3 bases: TGCAGCGTTGAACAGACCGGTTTTGAGCAGTTCTTC.

The rearrangement joins TRBV5-4 to TRBJ2-7; 7 nucleotides agree with TRBD1. Germline CDR1 reads SGHNT; CDR2 reads YYREEE (reference sequence). This CDR3 spans 15 amino acids. With 0 bases clipped from V and 7 bases from J, the junction kept 10 bases outside the gene matches. This CDR3 reads CASSLDTTGYNEQYF. The CDR3 coding sequence is TGTGCCAGCAGCTTGGATACGACAGGGTATAATGAGCAGTACTTC. Drawing the rest from reference TRBV5-4 and TRBJ2-7, the complete variable domain is ETGVTQSPTHLIKTRGQQVTLRCSSQSGHNTVSWYQQALGQGPQFIFQYYREEENGRGNFPPRFSGLQFPNYSSELNVNALELDDSALYLCASSLDTTGYNEQYFGPGTRLTVT.

V is TRBV28 and J is TRBJ1-5, with D hard to call. The germline V and J ends were trimmed by 3 bases and 5 bases, with 5 bases remaining between them. Germline assignment: CDR1 MDHEN and CDR2 SYDVKM. The CDR3 covers 12 residues. This CDR3 is CASSFLHQPQHF. Written as DNA, the CDR3 is TGTGCCAGCAGTTTCTTACATCAGCCCCAGCATTTT.

V usage is TRBV9 and J usage is TRBJ1-2, with a tentative D call TRBD1 (5 bases). The CDR3 totals 13 residues. V shed 2 bases and J shed 4 bases, with 9 bases lying between them. Germline V gene data show CDR1 as SGDLS and CDR2 as YYNGEE. The CDR3: CASSVQGSYGYTF. CDR3 sequence (DNA): TGTGCCAGCAGCGTCCAGGGAAGCTATGGCTACACCTTC.

The rearrangement links TRBV28 to TRBJ2-1; 14 bases align to TRBD2. CDR1 and CDR2 (germline): MDHEN, SYDVKM. CDR3 length: 16 residues. The V segment lost 6 bases and the J segment 5 bases; nucleotides outside the gene matches: 6. The CDR3 region is CASRVGTSGRHNEQFF. The CDR3 DNA reads as TGTGCCAGCAGAGTGGGGACTAGCGGGAGACACAATGAGCAGTTCTTC.

The sample holds one count of this clone. This sequence joins TRBV7-2 and TRBJ2-7; 9 bases fit TRBD1. Germline lookup yields CDR1 SGHTA and CDR2 FQGNSA. The J segment lost 1 base and the V segment lost 5 bases, leaving 6 bases of the junction unmatched. The CDR3 is 15 residues long. CDR3 amino acids: CASSRRGTGSYEQYF. The CDR3 DNA sequence: TGTGCCAGCAGCCGGAGAGGGACAGGGTCCTACGAGCAGTACTTC.

The chain carries TRBV2 and TRBJ1-1, with D unclear. V lost 7 bases, J lost 3 bases, and 12 bases lay in between. There are 13 residues in the CDR3. Germline CDR1 is SNHLY and CDR2 is FYNNEI. CDR3 sequence: CASNGPRDTEAFF. CDR3 in DNA: TGTGCCAGCAACGGACCCCGGGACACTGAAGCTTTCTTT.

The CDR3 DNA reads as TGTGCCAGCAGTGAACTACGCCGGGGGCTGGGCATTCAGTACTTC. Translating gives CASSELRRGLGIQYF. The J gene is TRBJ2-4, the V gene TRBV6-1; the D call may be TRBD1 or TRBD2 (6 bases each). V was cut by 2 bases and J by 9 bases, with 17 bases left in between. Germline V gene sequence: CDR1 MNHNS, CDR2 SASEGT. This CDR3 contains 15 residues.

The CDR3 protein is CASSLAQANTGELFF. The CDR3 DNA reads TGCGCCAGCAGCTTGGCCCAGGCGAACACCGGGGAGCTGTTTTTT. The rearrangement links TRBV5-1 to TRBJ2-2; D gene unclear. Germline CDR1 reads SGHRS; CDR2 reads YFSETQ. V lost 0 bases and J lost 0, with 6 bases in between. The CDR3 is 15 residues long.

The genes are TRBV15 and TRBJ2-7; a possible D gene is TRBD2 (7 bases). Germline CDR1 and CDR2: LNHNV and YYDKDF (reference sequence). The CDR3 length is 17 residues. Trimming stripped 2 bases from V and 4 bases from J, with 21 bases between. CDR3 sequence (DNA): TGTGCCACCAGCAGACCCGACGGGGGGACACCCCTGTACGAGCAGTACTTC. Its protein product is CATSRPDGGTPLYEQYF.

The CDR3 protein is CASSGTWRETQYF. CDR3 DNA: TGTGCCAGCAGCGGGACTTGGCGAGAGACCCAGTACTTC. The gene calls are TRBV27 and TRBJ2-5; TRBD2 is a possible D gene (6 bases). With 6 bases removed from V and 4 bases from J, the gap between germline ends came to 12 bases. The CDR3 is 13 residues long. Germline V gives CDR1 MNHEY, CDR2 SMNVEV (reference sequence).

The J gene is TRBJ2-5, the V gene TRBV13, with 11 bases matching TRBD1. V shed 5 bases, J shed 4 bases, and the junction held 6 bases outside the gene matches. CDR3 length: 15 amino acids. Germline CDR1 and CDR2: PRHDT and FYEKMQ (reference sequence). As DNA, the CDR3 is TGTGCCAGCAGCATCAGGACAGGGGGCATAGAGACCCAGTACTTC. Protein sequence: CASSIRTGGIETQYF.

The V call is TRBV6-1, the J call TRBJ2-7; D is unresolved. This CDR3 is 12 amino acids long. The V end lost 2 bases, the J end lost 3 bases, and 5 bases lay between the germline ends. Germline V gene lookup returns CDR1 MNHNS and CDR2 SASEGT. The CDR3 region has the DNA TGTGCCAGCAGTGAACGCAGCTACGAGCAGTACTTC. Protein product: CASSERSYEQYF.

This chain connects TRBV5-6 to TRBJ2-4, with 8 bases matching TRBD2. The CDR3 loop spans 15 amino acids. Germline CDR1 SGHDT, CDR2 YYEEEE. V lost 0 bases to trimming and J lost 9 bases; unmatched junction nucleotides: 8. In DNA, the CDR3 is TGTGCCAGCAGCTTGGGCGGGGGGCGCTCGGGCATTCAGTACTTC. Protein product: CASSLGGGRSGIQYF.

CDR3: CASSQSRTGGIPPYGYTF. The DNA for the CDR3 is TGTGCCAGCAGCCAAAGCCGGACAGGGGGCATCCCCCCCTATGGCTACACCTTC. The chain combines TRBV7-9 with TRBJ1-2, with TRBD1 identical over 11 bases. The CDR3 contains 18 residues. The V gene's germline CDR1 is SEHNR and CDR2 FQNEAQ (reference sequence). V was clipped by 5 bases and J by 4 bases; unmatched bases: 15.

The chain carries TRBV11-2 and TRBJ1-1; D may be TRBD1 (5 bases). Germline CDR1 SGHAT, CDR2 FQNNGV. The CDR3 is 19 amino acids. Trimming left V 0 bases short and J 2 bases short, with 22 bases between. The CDR3 nucleotides are TGTGCCAGCAGCTTAGATGGTGGGCGAGTTGGAGGGGCAAACACTGAAGCTTTCTTT. Encoded protein: CASSLDGGRVGGANTEAFF.